The clone carrying this T cell receptor (beta chain) was found a few times. CDR3 length: 14 amino acids. The ends lost 8 bases at V and 4 bases at J; junction bases unmatched: 6. Germline-derived CDR1 and CDR2 are MNHEY and SMNVEV (reference sequence). The source of the sample is a study of blood T cell repertoires in COVID-19. Study information: Samples of COVID-19 (acute and convalescent) were obtained from the United States, Italy and Spain.

Some clones are missing from TCRdb's copy, which holds only in-frame ones; the method was immunoSEQ multiplex PCR. The data show 100,000 to 130,000 clones, about 91% seen once. Material: peripheral blood. The chain couples TRBV27 to TRBJ2-3; 10 positions agree with TRBD1. This clonotype was obtained from a man aged 45-60 years with active or convalescent COVID-19. CDR3 sequence: CASGDRGTADTQYF. CDR3 nucleotide sequence: TGTGCCAGCGGGGACAGGGGCACGGCAGATACGCAGTATTTT.